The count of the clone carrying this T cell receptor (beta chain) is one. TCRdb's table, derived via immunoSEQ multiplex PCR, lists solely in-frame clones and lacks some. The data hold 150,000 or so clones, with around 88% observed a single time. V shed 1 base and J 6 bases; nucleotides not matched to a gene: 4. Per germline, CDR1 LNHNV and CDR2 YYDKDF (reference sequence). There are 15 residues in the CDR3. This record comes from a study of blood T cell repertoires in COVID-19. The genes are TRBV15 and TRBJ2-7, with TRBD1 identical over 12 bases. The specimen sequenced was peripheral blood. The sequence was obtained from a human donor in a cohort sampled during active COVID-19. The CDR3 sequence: CATSRGGQGAGEQYF. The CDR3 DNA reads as TGTGCCACCAGCAGAGGGGGACAGGGGGCGGGCGAGCAGTACTTC.